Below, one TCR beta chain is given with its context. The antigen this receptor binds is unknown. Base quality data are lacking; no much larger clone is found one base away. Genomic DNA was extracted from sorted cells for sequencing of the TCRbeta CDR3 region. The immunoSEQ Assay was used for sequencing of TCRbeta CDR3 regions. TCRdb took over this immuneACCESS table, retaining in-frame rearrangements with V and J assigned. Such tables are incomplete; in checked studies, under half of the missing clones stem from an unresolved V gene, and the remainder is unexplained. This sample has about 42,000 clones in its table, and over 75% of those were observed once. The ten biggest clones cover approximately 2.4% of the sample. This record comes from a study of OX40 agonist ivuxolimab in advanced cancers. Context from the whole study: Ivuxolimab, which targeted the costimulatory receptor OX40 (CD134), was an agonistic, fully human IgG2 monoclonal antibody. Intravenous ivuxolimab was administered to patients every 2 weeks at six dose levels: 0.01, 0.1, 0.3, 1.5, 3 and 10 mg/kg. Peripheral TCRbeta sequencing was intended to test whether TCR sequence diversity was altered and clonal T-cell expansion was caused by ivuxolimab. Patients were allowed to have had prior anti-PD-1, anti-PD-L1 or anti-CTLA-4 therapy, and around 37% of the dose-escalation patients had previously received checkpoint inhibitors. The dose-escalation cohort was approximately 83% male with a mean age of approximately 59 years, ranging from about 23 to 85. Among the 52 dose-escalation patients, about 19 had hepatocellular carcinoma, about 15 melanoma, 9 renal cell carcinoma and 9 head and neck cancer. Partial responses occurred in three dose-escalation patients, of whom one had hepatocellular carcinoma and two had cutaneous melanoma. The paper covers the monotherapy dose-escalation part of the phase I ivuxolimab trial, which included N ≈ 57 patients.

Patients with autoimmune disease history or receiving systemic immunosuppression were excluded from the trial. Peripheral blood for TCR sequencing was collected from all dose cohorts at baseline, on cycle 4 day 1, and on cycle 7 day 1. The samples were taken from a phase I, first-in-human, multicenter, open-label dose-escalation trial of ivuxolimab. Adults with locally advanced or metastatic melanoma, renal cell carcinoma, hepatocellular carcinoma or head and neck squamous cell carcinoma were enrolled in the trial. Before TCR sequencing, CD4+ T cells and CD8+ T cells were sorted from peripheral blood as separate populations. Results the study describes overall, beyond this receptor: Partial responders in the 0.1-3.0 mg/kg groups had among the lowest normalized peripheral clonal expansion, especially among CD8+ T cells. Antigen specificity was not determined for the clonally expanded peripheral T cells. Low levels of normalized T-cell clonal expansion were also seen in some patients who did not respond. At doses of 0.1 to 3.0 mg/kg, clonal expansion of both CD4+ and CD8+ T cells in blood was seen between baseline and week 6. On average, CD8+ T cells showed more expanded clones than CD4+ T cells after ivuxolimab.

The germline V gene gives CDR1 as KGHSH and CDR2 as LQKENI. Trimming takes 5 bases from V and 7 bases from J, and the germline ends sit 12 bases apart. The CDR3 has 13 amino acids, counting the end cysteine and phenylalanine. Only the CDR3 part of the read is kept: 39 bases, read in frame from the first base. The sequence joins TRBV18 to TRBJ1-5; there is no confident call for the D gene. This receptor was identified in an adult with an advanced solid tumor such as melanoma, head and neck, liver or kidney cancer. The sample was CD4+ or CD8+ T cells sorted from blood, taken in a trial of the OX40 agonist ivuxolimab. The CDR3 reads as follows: CASSFAEFQPQHF. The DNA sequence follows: TGTGCCAGCTCATTCGCCGAGTTCCAGCCCCAGCATTTT.